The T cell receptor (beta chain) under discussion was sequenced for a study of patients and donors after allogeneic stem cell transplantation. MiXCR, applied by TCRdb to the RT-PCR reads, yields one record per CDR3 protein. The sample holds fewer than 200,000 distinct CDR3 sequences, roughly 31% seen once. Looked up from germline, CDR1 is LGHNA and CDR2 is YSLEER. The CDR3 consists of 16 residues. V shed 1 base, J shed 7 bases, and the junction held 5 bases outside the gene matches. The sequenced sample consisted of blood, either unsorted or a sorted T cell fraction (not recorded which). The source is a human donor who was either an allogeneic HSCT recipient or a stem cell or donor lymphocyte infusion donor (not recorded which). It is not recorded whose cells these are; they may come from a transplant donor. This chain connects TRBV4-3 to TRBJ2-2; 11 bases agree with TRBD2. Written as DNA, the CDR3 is TGCGCCAGCAGCCAAGTAGGACTAGCGGGCCACGGGGAGCTGTTTTTT. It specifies CASSQVGLAGHGELFF.